Listed here is a single T cell receptor beta chain. A much larger clonotype is one base distant, so this may be a read error. Researchers used two-round multiplex PCR to amplify TCR beta CDR3 starting from genomic DNA. Gene-specific primers for each TRBV and TRBJ gene drove first-round PCR. Via MiXCR, TCRdb re-called the multiplex PCR reads, giving one row per CDR3 protein. The sample has about 23,000 distinct CDR3 sequences; 43% are singletons. The CDR3 length is 9 residues. Trimming pared 10 bases from V and 5 bases from J, leaving 4 bases between. The germline CDR1 and CDR2 sequences are SNHLY and FYNNEI. The sample belongs to a study of prognosis after radiotherapy for stage I lung cancer.

The rearrangement joins TRBV2 to TRBJ2-3; no definite D call. The clonotype originates from a donor at least 50 years old with non-small cell lung cancer. Specimen: PBMCs, collected before or after stereotactic body radiation therapy (not recorded which). The CDR3 is CAMIDTQYF. CDR3 coding DNA: TGTGCCATGATAGATACGCAGTATTTT.